A single sample is the source of the 14 T cell receptor beta chains below, sequenced in a study of identical twins. TCRdb reprocessed the 5' RACE reads with MiXCR, giving one entry per CDR3 protein. The sample records 240,000 or so distinct CDR3 sequences, approximately 10% being singletons. Material for sequencing was memory T cells sorted from blood. The receptor set was obtained from a man between 45 and 60 years old in good health.

The rearrangement joins TRBV5-1 to TRBJ1-6; no definite D call. The CDR3 is 14 residues long. V was cut by 0 bases and J by 9 bases, with 10 bases left in between. The V gene's germline CDR1 is SGHRS and CDR2 YFSETQ. The CDR3 DNA reads as TGCGCCAGCAGCTTGGTGGCAACTGGTTCACCCCTCCACTTT. This translates into CASSLVATGSPLHF.

This clonotype showed up many times. J is TRBJ2-1 and V is TRBV6-2 or TRBV6-3; 9 positions agree with TRBD2. The CDR3 sequence is 15 residues long. Germline V gene sequence: CDR1 MNHEY, CDR2 SVGEGT. V shed 0 bases, J shed 7 bases, and the junction held 4 bases outside the gene matches. In DNA form, the CDR3 reads TGTGCCAGCAGTTACTCAGGAGCGGGAGGAAATGAGCAGTTCTTC. It yields the protein CASSYSGAGGNEQFF.

J is TRBJ2-2 and V is TRBV19; D ambiguous. CDR1 and CDR2 from the germline V gene are LNHDA and SQIVND (reference sequence). Between the trimmed V and J ends, which lost 9 bases and 0 bases, there was a span of 14 bases. This CDR3 is 15 amino acids long. CDR3 amino acids: CASGQGYSNTGELFF. DNA for the CDR3: TGTGCCAGCGGGCAAGGCTACTCGAACACCGGGGAGCTGTTTTTT.

The chain combines TRBV11-2 with TRBJ2-2; D perhaps matches TRBD2 (5 bases). Per the germline V gene, CDR1 is SGHAT and CDR2 is FQNNGV. The CDR3 extends over 17 amino acids. Trimming stripped 0 bases from V and 2 bases from J, with 13 bases between. CDR3 residues: CASSLDVEGANTGELFF. The DNA for the CDR3 is TGTGCCAGCAGCTTAGATGTAGAGGGTGCTAACACCGGGGAGCTGTTTTTT.

This clonotype showed up just a few times. The chain uses TRBV29-1 and TRBJ2-1; possibly TRBD1 or TRBD2 for D (6 bases each). The CDR3 runs 13 residues. Germline V gene data show CDR1 as SQVTM and CDR2 as ANQGSEA. V lost 7 bases to trimming and J lost 7 bases, with 17 bases between them. CDR3 in amino acids: CSARDRGQNEQFF. The CDR3 DNA follows: TGCAGCGCTCGAGATCGGGGGCAGAATGAGCAGTTCTTC.

This rearrangement joins TRBV27 to TRBJ1-4, with D perhaps TRBD1 (6 bases). V was cut by 3 bases and J by 3 bases, with 8 bases left in between. CDR1 is MNHEY, CDR2 SMNVEV, per germline (reference sequence). The CDR3 is made up of 14 amino acids. The CDR3 sequence is CASSFSGANEKLFF. The CDR3 nucleotides read TGTGCCAGCAGTTTTTCAGGGGCTAATGAAAAACTGTTTTTT.

This clonotype was recorded at least ten times. V usage is TRBV24-1 and J usage is TRBJ2-1, with D perhaps assigned TRBD1 or TRBD2 (7 bases each). Trimming took 7 bases from V and 10 from J, leaving 16 bases between them. Germline V lookup: CDR1 KGHDR, CDR2 SFDVKD. This CDR3 is 13 amino acids long. The CDR3 here is CATSDPGGEEQFF. The DNA for the CDR3 is TGTGCCACCAGCGATCCAGGGGGGGAGGAGCAGTTCTTC.

This clonotype was found a few times. The chain is built from TRBV5-5 and TRBJ2-7; 7 nucleotides agree with TRBD1. The CDR3 has 15 amino acids. Losses at the gene ends were 0 bases for V and 9 bases for J; bases not matched to a gene: 12. Germline V gene sequence: CDR1 SGHKS, CDR2 YYEKEE (reference sequence). The CDR3: CASSLGVTGISVQYF. The CDR3 coding sequence is TGTGCCAGCAGCTTGGGAGTGACAGGGATTAGTGTGCAGTACTTC.

This clonotype was counted many times. The V gene is TRBV9, the J gene TRBJ1-1; tentative D call: TRBD1 (5 bases). The CDR3 loop spans 13 amino acids. From germline, CDR1 is SGDLS and CDR2 YYNGEE. V was pared by 0 bases and J by 3 bases, with 6 bases between. As DNA, the CDR3 is TGTGCCAGCAGCGTAGGGACACACACTGAAGCTTTCTTT. It specifies CASSVGTHTEAFF.

This clonotype has only a few counts. The J gene is TRBJ1-1, the V gene TRBV18; 8 bases line up with TRBD1. The length of the CDR3 is 14 residues. Germline values: CDR1 KGHSH, CDR2 LQKENI. After removal of 6 bases from V and 2 bases from J, the junction contained 5 bases not matched to a gene. CDR3 DNA sequence: TGTGCCAGCTCCGAGGACAGGGCTAACACTGAAGCTTTCTTT. Its translation is CASSEDRANTEAFF.

This clonotype was seen only a few times. CDR3 protein: CATSGRATTQPQHF. CDR3 sequence (DNA): TGTGCCACCAGTGGCCGAGCTACCACTCAGCCCCAGCATTTT. V is TRBV24-1 and J is TRBJ1-5; D gene uncertain. CDR3 length: 14 amino acids. Looked up from germline, CDR1 is KGHDR and CDR2 is SFDVKD. With 5 bases removed from V and 6 bases from J, the gap between germline ends came to 13 bases.

This rearrangement joins TRBV28 to TRBJ1-2; 9 bases are shared with TRBD1. The J segment lost 7 bases and the V segment lost 4 bases, leaving 10 bases of the junction unmatched. The CDR3 extends over 15 amino acids. The germline V gene has CDR1 MDHEN and CDR2 SYDVKM. CDR3 sequence (DNA): TGTGCCAGCAGTTCAGTACAGGGGGCTGTCTCTGGCTACACCTTC. It encodes CASSSVQGAVSGYTF.

This sequence joins TRBV27 and TRBJ2-1, with D perhaps matching TRBD2 (5 bases). Per germline, CDR1 MNHEY and CDR2 SMNVEV (reference sequence). V was cut by 0 bases and J by 4 bases, with 13 bases left in between. The CDR3 consists of 16 residues. In nucleotides, the CDR3 is TGTGCCAGCAGTTTATCGACTAACATCCTTTACAATGAGCAGTTCTTC. Its translation: CASSLSTNILYNEQFF.

Many counts were recorded for this clonotype. The V and J genes are TRBV7-9 and TRBJ2-7; D not certain. Germline V gene data show CDR1 as SEHNR and CDR2 as FQNEAQ (reference sequence). V was pared by 4 bases and J by 4 bases, with 8 bases between. This CDR3 has 12 amino acids. This CDR3 reads CASSSSLYEQYF. The CDR3, as DNA: TGTGCCAGCAGCTCATCATTGTACGAGCAGTACTTC.